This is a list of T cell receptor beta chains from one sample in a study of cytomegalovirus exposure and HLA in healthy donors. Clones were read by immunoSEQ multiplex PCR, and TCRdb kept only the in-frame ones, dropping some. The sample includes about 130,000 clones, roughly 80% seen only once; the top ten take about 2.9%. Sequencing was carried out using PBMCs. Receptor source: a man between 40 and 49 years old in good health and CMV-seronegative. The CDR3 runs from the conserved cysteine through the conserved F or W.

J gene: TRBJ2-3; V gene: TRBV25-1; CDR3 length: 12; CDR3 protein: CASGGPQDTQYF
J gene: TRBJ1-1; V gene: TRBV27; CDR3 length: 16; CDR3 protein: CASSSVLTGRNTEAFF
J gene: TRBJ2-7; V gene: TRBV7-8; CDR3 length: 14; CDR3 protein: CASSPLGGLDEQYF
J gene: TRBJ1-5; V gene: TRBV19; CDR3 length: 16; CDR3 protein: CASSIGQGGSNQPQHF
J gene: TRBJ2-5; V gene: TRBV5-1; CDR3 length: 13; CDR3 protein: CASRKAVQETQYF
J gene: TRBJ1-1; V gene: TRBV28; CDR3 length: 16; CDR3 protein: CASSSGQGLWDTEAFF
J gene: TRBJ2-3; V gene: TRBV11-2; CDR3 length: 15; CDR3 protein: CASSLAGGAGDTQYF
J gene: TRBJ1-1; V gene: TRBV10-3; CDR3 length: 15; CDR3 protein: CAISDWGPLNTEAFF
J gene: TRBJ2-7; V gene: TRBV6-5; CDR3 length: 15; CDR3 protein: CASSLPGTSFYEQYF
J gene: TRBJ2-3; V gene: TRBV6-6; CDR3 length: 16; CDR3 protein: CASSLIAGAGTDTQYF
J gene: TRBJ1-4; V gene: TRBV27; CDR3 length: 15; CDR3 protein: CASSGDRAVSEKLFF
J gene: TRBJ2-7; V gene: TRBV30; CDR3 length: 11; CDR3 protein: CAWGLRYEQYF
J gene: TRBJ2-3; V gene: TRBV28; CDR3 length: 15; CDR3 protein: CASSLGDREADTQYF
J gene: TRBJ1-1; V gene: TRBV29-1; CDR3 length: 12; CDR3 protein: CSVRALNTEAFF
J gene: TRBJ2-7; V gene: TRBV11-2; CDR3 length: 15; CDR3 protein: CASSFPGTDSYEQYF
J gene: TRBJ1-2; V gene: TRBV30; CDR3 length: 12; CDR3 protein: CAWSQAPYGYTF
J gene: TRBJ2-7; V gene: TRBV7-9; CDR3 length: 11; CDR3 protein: CASRRGHEQYF
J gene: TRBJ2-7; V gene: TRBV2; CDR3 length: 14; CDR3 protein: CASSDLGSPYEQYF
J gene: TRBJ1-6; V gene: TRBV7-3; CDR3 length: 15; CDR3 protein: CASSLTRQGGSPLHF
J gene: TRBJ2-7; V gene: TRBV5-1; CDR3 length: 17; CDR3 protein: CASRWGTSGVSTYEQYF
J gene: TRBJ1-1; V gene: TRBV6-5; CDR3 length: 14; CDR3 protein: CASSYHTGRTEAFF
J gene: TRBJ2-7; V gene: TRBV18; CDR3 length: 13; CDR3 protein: CASSPGEGNEQYF
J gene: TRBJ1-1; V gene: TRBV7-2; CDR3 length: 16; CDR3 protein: CASSLAAGLQNTEAFF
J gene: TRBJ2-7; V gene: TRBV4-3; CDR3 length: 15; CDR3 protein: CASSQELAVSYEQYF
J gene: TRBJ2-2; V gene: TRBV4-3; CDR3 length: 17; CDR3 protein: CASSQGLAGSNTGELFF
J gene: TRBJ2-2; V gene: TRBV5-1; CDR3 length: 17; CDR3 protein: CASSFWTTGSGTGELFF
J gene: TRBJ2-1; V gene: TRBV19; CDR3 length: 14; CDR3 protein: CASSFAGSYNEQFF
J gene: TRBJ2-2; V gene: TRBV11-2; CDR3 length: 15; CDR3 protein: CASSLEASGAGELFF
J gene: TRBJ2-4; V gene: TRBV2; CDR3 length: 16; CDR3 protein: CASSPRTSGSSDIQYF
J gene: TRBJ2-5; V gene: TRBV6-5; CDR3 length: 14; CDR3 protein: CASSRTGFQETQYF
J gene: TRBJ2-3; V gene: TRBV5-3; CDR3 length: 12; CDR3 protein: CARSPAGSMQYF
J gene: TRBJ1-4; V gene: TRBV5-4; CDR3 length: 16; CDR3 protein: CASSPRPQGGWEKLFF
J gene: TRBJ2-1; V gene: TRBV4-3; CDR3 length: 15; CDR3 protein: CASSQVRGGLNEQFF
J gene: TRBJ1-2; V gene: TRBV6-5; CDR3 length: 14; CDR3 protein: CASTAGTGPYGYTF
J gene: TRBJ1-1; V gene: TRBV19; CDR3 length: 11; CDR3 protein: CASIYSGRAFF
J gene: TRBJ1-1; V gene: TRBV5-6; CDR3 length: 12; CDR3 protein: CASSLVYAEAFF
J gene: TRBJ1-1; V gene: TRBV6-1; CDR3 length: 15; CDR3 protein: CASSENRVPNTEAFF
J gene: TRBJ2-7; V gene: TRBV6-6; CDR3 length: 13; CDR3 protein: CASKAGETYEQYF
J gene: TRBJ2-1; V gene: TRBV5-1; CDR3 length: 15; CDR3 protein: CASSPGTSEYNEQFF
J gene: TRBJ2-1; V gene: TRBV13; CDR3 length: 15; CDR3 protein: CASSSRPRGRNEQFF
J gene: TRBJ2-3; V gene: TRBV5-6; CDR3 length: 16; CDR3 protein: CASSDTGGGLTDTQYF
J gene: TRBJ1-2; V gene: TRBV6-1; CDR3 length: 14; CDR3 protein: CASSPEGEGYGYTF
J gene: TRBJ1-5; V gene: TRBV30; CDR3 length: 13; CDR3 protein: CAWSHDTDQPQHF
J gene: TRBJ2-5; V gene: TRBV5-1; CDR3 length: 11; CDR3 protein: CASASQETQYF
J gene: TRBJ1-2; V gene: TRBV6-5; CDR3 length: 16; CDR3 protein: CASSYDETGGNYGYTF
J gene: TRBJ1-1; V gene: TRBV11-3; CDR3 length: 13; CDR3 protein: CASSPGQGAEAFF
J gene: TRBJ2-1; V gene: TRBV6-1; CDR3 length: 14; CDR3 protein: CASSRAGESNEQFF
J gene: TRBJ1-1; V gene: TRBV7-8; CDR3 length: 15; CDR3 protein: CAGSTTRTGPTEAFF
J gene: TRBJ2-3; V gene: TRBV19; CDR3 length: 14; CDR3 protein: CASSIGGGEDTQYF
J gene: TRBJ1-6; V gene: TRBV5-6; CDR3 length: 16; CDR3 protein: CASSSQGTSYNSPLHF
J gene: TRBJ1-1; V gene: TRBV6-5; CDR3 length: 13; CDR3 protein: CASTPGIQIRAFF
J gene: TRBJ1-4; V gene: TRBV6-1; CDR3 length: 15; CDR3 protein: CASSERGWGVEKLFF
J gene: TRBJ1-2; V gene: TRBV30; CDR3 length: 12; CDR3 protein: CAWGRVRNGYTF